This TCR beta chain was identified in a study of Ad26.COV2.S vaccination and SARS-CoV-2 variants. As for the study in general: Enrollment placed the donor in the COV1001 Ad26.COV2.S trial arm.

Libraries were prepared by immunoSEQ multiplex PCR; TCRdb keeps only in-frame clonotypes and omits some of them. The sample lists a few hundred thousand clones; roughly 90% were seen once. V was pared by 4 bases and J by 2 bases, with 12 bases between. There are 15 residues in the CDR3. Germline V gene lookup returns CDR1 KGHSH and CDR2 LQKENI. A note on this clone: Its antigen is undetermined.

Broader study findings: Non-spike TCR breadth was similar in vaccine and placebo recipients.

Indicated treatment: over 15 received Ad26.COV2.S at low or high dose, single or two shots; about 5 received placebo; per-sample allocation not given. The samples date from day 63 after the first vaccine or placebo injection. It was an adult aged 18-55 years in Boston who was the donor. Ad26 vector vaccine expressed Wuhan-strain SARS-CoV-2 spike. The sample here was peripheral blood, taken in a trial of Ad26.COV2.S vaccine versus placebo. V gene TRBV18 combines with J gene TRBJ1-5, with a possible D match to TRBD1 (6 bases). This TCR was sampled from a person between 18 and 65 years old who received the Ad26.COV2.S COVID-19 vaccine or a placebo. CDR3 sequence: CASSLGAQGNQPQHF. In nucleotides, the CDR3 is TGTGCCAGCTCACTGGGGGCACAGGGCAATCAGCCCCAGCATTTT.